Listed below are T cell receptor beta chains from one sample, sequenced in a study of control samples from healthy donors and cancer patients. The repertoire was sequenced with immunoSEQ multiplex PCR; TCRdb's copy has only in-frame clones and lacks some. This sample has 78,000 or so clones, with nearly 90% found just once. The material sequenced was blood. The receptors were gathered from a woman in her forties or fifties in good health. The CDR3 runs from the conserved cysteine through the conserved F or W. Fields, in order: CDR3 protein, CDR3 DNA, V gene, clone size, D gene, J gene, CDR3 length. D genes are given only for firm matches. Clone size appears in some rows only: once, few, many, or a class for an expanded clone.

CASSKGGQGINEKLFF,TGTGCCAGCAGCAAAGGGGGACAGGGGATTAATGAAAAACTGTTTTTT,TRBV21-1,.,.,TRBJ1-4,16
CASSPNRGLEAFF,TGTGCCAGCAGCCCGAACAGGGGACTTGAAGCTTTCTTT,TRBV14,.,TRBD1,TRBJ1-1,13
CASSPTGYSNQPQHF,TGTGCCAGCAGCCCCACAGGGTATAGCAATCAGCCCCAGCATTTT,TRBV5-5,.,.,TRBJ1-5,15
CASSHYISGMDQDTQYF,TGCGCCAGCAGCCATTATATTAGCGGGATGGATCAAGATACGCAGTATTTT,TRBV4-1,.,TRBD2,TRBJ2-3,17
CASSPPGTANTGELFF,TGTGCCAGCAGTCCCCCCGGGACAGCGAACACCGGGGAGCTGTTTTTT,TRBV2,medium-sized,TRBD1,TRBJ2-2,16
CASRRMTGSYEQYF,TGCGCCAGCAGACGTATGACAGGGTCCTACGAGCAGTACTTC,TRBV10-2,.,TRBD1,TRBJ2-7,14
CASSLEVDTQYF,TGTGCCAGCAGCTTGGAGGTAGATACGCAGTATTTT,TRBV5-5,once,.,TRBJ2-3,12
CASSPGQLTYEQYF,TGTGCCAGCAGCCCGGGACAGCTGACCTACGAGCAGTACTTC,TRBV2,.,TRBD1,TRBJ2-7,14
CASSLPGQGVGTIYF,TGTGCCAGCAGCCTACCGGGACAGGGAGTCGGCACCATATATTTT,TRBV4-2,.,TRBD1,TRBJ1-3,15
CASSPRDNSPLHF,TGTGCCAGCTCACCCAGGGACAATTCACCCCTCCACTTT,TRBV18,.,.,TRBJ1-6,13
CASSLGVNTEAFF,TGCGCCAGCAGCTTGGGGGTGAACACTGAAGCTTTCTTT,TRBV5-1,few,.,TRBJ1-1,13
CASADRGHNQPQHF,TGTGCCAGCGCGGACAGGGGGCACAATCAGCCCCAGCATTTT,TRBV6-5,.,TRBD1,TRBJ1-5,14
CASRRQENTEAFF,TGTGCCAGCAGACGACAGGAGAACACTGAAGCTTTCTTT,TRBV6-6,.,.,TRBJ1-1,13
CASSLATNEAFF,TGTGCCAGCAGCTTGGCCACGAACGAAGCTTTCTTT,TRBV5-4,.,.,TRBJ1-1,12
CASSPRGGEGEQYF,TGTGCCAGCAGCCCCCGGGGAGGGGAAGGCGAGCAGTACTTC,TRBV3-1/TRBV3-2,once,TRBD2,TRBJ2-7,14
CASSLEGELYEQYF,TGTGCCAGCAGCTTGGAAGGGGAACTCTACGAGCAGTACTTC,TRBV7-9,.,.,TRBJ2-7,14
CATSRDGDSPMNTEAFF,TGTGCCACCAGCAGAGATGGGGACAGTCCCATGAACACTGAAGCTTTCTTT,TRBV15,.,TRBD1,TRBJ1-1,17
CASSVFFKVSGYTF,TGCGCCAGCAGTGTTTTCTTTAAAGTCTCTGGCTACACCTTC,TRBV10-1,.,.,TRBJ1-2,14
CASSYLHRGQNTEAFF,TGCGCCAGCAGCTACCTACACAGGGGCCAAAACACTGAAGCTTTCTTT,TRBV5-1,.,TRBD1,TRBJ1-1,16
CASTPAGSSRFEAFF,TGTGCCAGCACGCCTGCGGGCTCTTCTCGTTTTGAAGCTTTCTTT,TRBV25-1,few,.,TRBJ1-1,15
CASSSAGYTGELFF,TGCGCCAGCAGCTCGGCCGGTTACACCGGGGAGCTGTTTTTT,TRBV5-1,.,.,TRBJ2-2,14
CASSLDLAGKSGELFF,TGCGCCAGCAGCTTGGATTTAGCGGGGAAGTCCGGGGAGCTGTTTTTT,TRBV5-1,.,TRBD2,TRBJ2-2,16
CASSESGQTDIQYF,TGCGCCAGCAGTGAGTCAGGGCAGACGGACATTCAGTACTTC,TRBV10-1,.,.,TRBJ2-4,14
CASAIGLNYGYTF,TGCGCCAGCGCAATCGGACTCAACTATGGCTACACCTTC,TRBV5-1,.,.,TRBJ1-2,13
CAWRLGGLGRNEQYF,TGTGCCTGGAGGCTAGGGGGCTTGGGGAGAAACGAGCAGTACTTC,TRBV30,once,TRBD1,TRBJ2-7,15
CASSLAPLQGNNSPLHF,TGTGCCAGCAGCTTGGCCCCCCTACAGGGGAATAATTCACCCCTCCACTTT,TRBV5-5,.,TRBD1,TRBJ1-6,17
CASSYSIAGGFEQYF,TGTGCCAGCAGTTACTCGATAGCGGGGGGGTTCGAGCAGTACTTC,TRBV6-5,.,TRBD2,TRBJ2-7,15
CASSQGRGDSPLHF,TGTGCCAGCTCACAGGGGCGGGGGGATTCACCCCTCCACTTT,TRBV18,.,.,TRBJ1-6,14
CASSQEFPTGELFF,TGCGCCAGCAGCCAGGAATTCCCCACCGGGGAGCTGTTTTTT,TRBV4-1,.,.,TRBJ2-2,14
CASSASRDTEAFF,TGTGCCAGCAGTGCCTCCCGGGACACTGAAGCTTTCTTT,TRBV2,once,.,TRBJ1-1,13
CASSSPGQGYGYTF,TGTGCCAGCAGCTCTCCGGGACAGGGCTATGGCTACACCTTC,TRBV11-2,.,TRBD1,TRBJ1-2,14
CASSRDLESTDTQYF,TGTGCCAGCAGCCGGGACTTGGAAAGTACAGATACGCAGTATTTT,TRBV5-4,.,.,TRBJ2-3,15
CATRRGEGYTF,TGTGCCACCAGGAGGGGGGAAGGCTACACCTTC,TRBV12-3/TRBV12-4,.,.,TRBJ1-2,11
CASSLDRFGSPLHF,TGTGCCAGTAGTCTAGACAGGTTCGGTTCACCCCTCCACTTT,TRBV19,.,.,TRBJ1-6,14
CASSQDRGLLNEQFF,TGCGCCAGCAGCCAAGATCGGGGACTGTTGAATGAGCAGTTCTTC,TRBV4-1,.,.,TRBJ2-1,15
CASSYSRDTGEEF,TGTGCCAGCAGTTACTCGAGGGACACAGGGGAGGAGTTT,TRBV6-5,.,TRBD1,TRBJ1-5,13
CASSEEGTGNTIYF,TGTGCCAGCAGTGAGGAGGGCACTGGAAACACCATATATTTT,TRBV2,.,.,TRBJ1-3,14
CASSLSGLAGEDTQYF,TGTGCCAGCAGTTTATCGGGCCTAGCGGGGGAGGATACGCAGTATTTT,TRBV28,.,TRBD2,TRBJ2-3,16
CAWSRGTTPPGNEQFF,TGTGCCTGGAGTCGGGGGACTACCCCCCCGGGGAATGAGCAGTTCTTC,TRBV30,once,TRBD2,TRBJ2-1,16
CASRPIEGEQYF,TGTGCCAGCAGACCAATAGAGGGCGAGCAGTACTTC,TRBV11-2,.,.,TRBJ2-7,12
CASSPALIPDRGSSKFGTEAFF,TGCGCCAGCAGTCCCGCCCTTATACCGGACAGGGGAAGTAGTAAGTTTGGCACTGAAGCTTTCTTT,TRBV23-1,.,TRBD1,TRBJ1-1,22
CASNRQGASSYEQYF,TGTGCCAGCAACAGACAGGGAGCGTCATCCTACGAGCAGTACTTC,TRBV6-5,.,TRBD1,TRBJ2-7,15
CASNGMRGANNEQFF,TGCGCCAGCAATGGGATGCGGGGGGCCAACAATGAGCAGTTCTTC,TRBV5-1,.,TRBD2,TRBJ2-1,15
CASGIYQPQHF,TGTGCCAGCGGAATTTATCAGCCCCAGCATTTT,TRBV27,.,.,TRBJ1-5,11
CASSLRDRDGSEQFF,TGTGCCAGCAGCCTCCGGGACAGGGATGGGAGTGAGCAGTTCTTC,TRBV6-6,.,TRBD1,TRBJ2-1,15
CAWSVGAEAGAFF,TGTGCCTGGAGTGTAGGGGCTGAGGCGGGAGCTTTCTTT,TRBV30,.,.,TRBJ1-1,13
CASSFLLGVGQDNSPLHF,TGTGCCAGCAGTTTCCTCCTTGGGGTGGGGCAGGATAATTCACCCCTCCACTTT,TRBV7-9,few,.,TRBJ1-6,18
CASSLAFYRVTGNTIYF,TGTGCCAGCAGCTTAGCTTTTTACAGGGTAACTGGAAACACCATATATTTT,TRBV11-2,.,.,TRBJ1-3,17
CASSPGQGDAGSPQHF,TGTGCCAGCTCACCGGGACAGGGAGATGCTGGGTCGCCCCAGCATTTT,TRBV18,.,TRBD1,TRBJ1-5,16
CASASGTANSPLHF,TGTGCTAGTGCCTCAGGGACGGCAAATTCACCCCTCCACTTT,TRBV12-5,.,.,TRBJ1-6,14
CAWASYNEQFF,TGTGCCTGGGCTTCCTACAATGAGCAGTTCTTC,TRBV30,.,.,TRBJ2-1,11
CASSSQRDRVGDTQYF,TGTGCCAGCAGTTCTCAACGGGACAGGGTTGGGGATACGCAGTATTTT,TRBV6-6,.,TRBD1,TRBJ2-3,16
CASVVWQSGNTIYF,TGTGCCAGCGTGGTCTGGCAGTCTGGAAACACCATATATTTT,TRBV5-6,.,.,TRBJ1-3,14
CASSQGLGLFYEQYF,TGCGCCAGCAGCCAAGGTTTGGGACTCTTCTACGAGCAGTACTTC,TRBV4-1,.,.,TRBJ2-7,15
CASKSPVNTEAFF,TGTGCCAGTAAGTCGCCTGTGAACACTGAAGCTTTCTTT,TRBV19,.,.,TRBJ1-1,13
CAWRAKWDSYEQYF,TGTGCCTGGAGGGCTAAGTGGGATTCCTACGAGCAGTACTTC,TRBV30,many,.,TRBJ2-7,14